These 20 T cell receptor beta chains came from one sample sequenced in a study of blood T cell repertoires in COVID-19. The repertoire was sequenced with immunoSEQ multiplex PCR; TCRdb's copy has only in-frame clones and lacks some. This table has 210,000 or so clones, 65% to 90% appearing once. Sequencing was done on a sample of peripheral blood. These receptors were obtained from a middle-aged man with COVID-19, enrolled during active disease.

This sequence joins TRBV4-1 and TRBJ1-3; D remains ambiguous. Germline CDR1 reads MGHRA; CDR2 reads YSYEKL. The germline V and J ends were trimmed by 0 bases and 1 base, with 10 bases remaining between them. The CDR3 loop spans 16 amino acids. The CDR3 region is CASSQDVAGSGNTIYF. The CDR3 coding sequence is TGCGCCAGCAGCCAAGATGTGGCAGGATCTGGAAACACCATATATTTT.

The gene calls are TRBV6-5 and TRBJ1-6; D is undetermined. CDR3 length: 15 residues. V was shortened by 0 bases and J by 9 bases, with 12 bases between the two germline ends. Germline CDR1 reads MNHEY; CDR2 reads SVGAGI. The CDR3 is CASSYSPFEASPLHF. In nucleotides, the CDR3 is TGTGCCAGCAGTTACTCACCATTTGAGGCTTCACCCCTCCACTTT.

In its sample, this clone was seen once. The rearrangement links TRBV11-2 to TRBJ1-2; D gene ambiguous. V was shortened by 0 bases and J by 7 bases, with 18 bases between the two germline ends. There are 16 residues in the CDR3. The germline V gene encodes CDR1 SGHAT and CDR2 FQNNGV. The CDR3 sequence: CASSLDQFPPSGGYTF. Here the CDR3 DNA reads TGTGCCAGCAGCTTAGATCAGTTTCCCCCGTCGGGTGGCTACACCTTC.

The J gene is TRBJ1-5, the V gene TRBV4-1; D is possibly TRBD1 (5 bases). The germline V gene has CDR1 MGHRA and CDR2 YSYEKL. CDR3 length: 16 residues. V was pared by 0 bases and J by 3 bases, with 12 bases between. As DNA, the CDR3 is TGCGCCAGCAGCCAAGATGGCGGGGCTATCAATCAGCCCCAGCATTTT. Residues: CASSQDGGAINQPQHF.

This clone has at least ten counts. The CDR3 loop is CASSEQGQTGELFF. CDR3 DNA sequence: TGTGCCAGCAGTGAACAAGGACAGACCGGGGAGCTGTTTTTT. V and J are TRBV6-1 and TRBJ2-2; D is perhaps TRBD1 (6 bases). The CDR3 covers 14 residues. Between the trimmed V and J ends, which lost 2 bases and 5 bases, there was a span of 9 bases. Germline CDR1 is MNHNS and CDR2 is SASEGT.

The genes are TRBV6-2 or TRBV6-3 and TRBJ2-3, with 8 bases matching TRBD1. In germline, CDR1 is MNHEY, CDR2 SVGEGT. The CDR3 runs 17 residues. Trimming removed 3 bases from V and 4 bases from J; junction bases left unmatched: 12. CDR3 bases: TGTGCCAGCAGTTATTGGGACAGGCCGAATGGGGCAGATACGCAGTATTTT. Translating it yields CASSYWDRPNGADTQYF.

The chain carries TRBV5-5 and TRBJ2-3; 11 bases agree with TRBD2. Germline CDR1 and CDR2: SGHKS and YYEKEE (reference sequence). This CDR3 is 16 amino acids long. V was pared by 0 bases and J by 4 bases, with 4 bases of the junction left unmatched. The CDR3 nucleotides read TGTGCCAGCAGCTTGGGTCTAGCGGGGGGACCAGATACGCAGTATTTT. Its protein product is CASSLGLAGGPDTQYF.

The V and J genes are TRBV6-2 or TRBV6-3 and TRBJ2-4, with D perhaps matching TRBD2 (8 bases). V lost 6 bases, J lost 0 bases, and 36 bases lay in between. Germline loops: CDR1 MNHEY, CDR2 SVGEGT. The CDR3 totals 23 residues. CDR3: CASSPRRGRGESRGELAKNIQYF. In DNA form, the CDR3 reads TGTGCCAGCAGCCCGCGTAGGGGGCGCGGGGAGTCGCGGGGGGAGCTAGCCAAAAACATTCAGTACTTC.

The chain combines TRBV5-5 with TRBJ2-5; 11 nucleotides line up with TRBD2. Trimming cost V 4 bases and J 2 bases; bases outside gene matches: 13. This CDR3 comprises 18 residues. Germline assignment: CDR1 SGHKS and CDR2 YYEKEE (reference sequence). The CDR3 here is CASSPRLTSGVSQETQYF. The DNA of the CDR3 is TGTGCCAGCAGCCCCCGTTTGACTAGCGGGGTTTCGCAAGAGACCCAGTACTTC.

The chain couples TRBV9 to TRBJ1-2; D perhaps matches TRBD1 (6 bases). V dropped 5 bases and J dropped 2 bases, with 10 bases sitting between them. This CDR3 spans 13 amino acids. In germline, CDR1 is SGDLS, CDR2 YYNGEE. The CDR3 DNA reads TGTGCCAGCAGTAAGGGGGTGAACTATGGCTACACCTTC. It translates to CASSKGVNYGYTF.

This rearrangement joins TRBV19 to TRBJ2-5; possibly TRBD2 for D (7 bases). Germline V gene data show CDR1 as LNHDA and CDR2 as SQIVND (reference sequence). The CDR3 length is 15 residues. V dropped 1 base and J dropped 5 bases, with 14 bases sitting between them. The CDR3 nucleotides are TGTGCCAGTAGTATAGGGCGGGGGCGAGGGGAGACCCAGTACTTC. As protein: CASSIGRGRGETQYF.

Remarks on this clone: A read error may account for a junction end that differs from germline. In DNA, the CDR3 is TGTGCCAGCAGCTTATCTGACACCGGGACAGGGAGGGACTTC. This translates into CASSLSDTGTGRDF. The chain recombines TRBV7-8 with TRBJ2-7; 9 bases match TRBD1. Germline assignment: CDR1 SGHVS and CDR2 FQNEAQ. The CDR3 length is 14 residues.

The chain joins TRBV18 to TRBJ2-1; TRBD1 matches 8 bases. This CDR3 contains 15 residues. The germline CDR1 and CDR2 sequences are KGHSH and LQKENI. J was trimmed by 5 bases and V by 3 bases; bases with no gene match: 6. CDR3 coding DNA: TGTGCCAGCTCACCTCGGACAGGGACGAACAATGAGCAGTTCTTC. Amino acid sequence: CASSPRTGTNNEQFF.

J is TRBJ2-2 and V is TRBV11-3, with D tentatively TRBD1 (6 bases). Germline-derived CDR1 and CDR2 are SGHNT and YENEEA. V shed 5 bases and J shed 4 bases, with 11 bases lying between them. This CDR3 has 14 amino acids. The CDR3 coding sequence is TGTGCCAGCAGCCTTACAGGGCTCACCGGGGAGCTGTTTTTT. Residues: CASSLTGLTGELFF.

J is TRBJ1-6 and V is TRBV5-1; D possibly corresponds to TRBD1 (5 bases). The CDR3 consists of 16 residues. V lost 0 bases and J lost 6, with 13 bases in between. Looked up from germline, CDR1 is SGHRS and CDR2 is YFSETQ. The CDR3 protein is CASSLARAGANSPLHF. Here the CDR3 DNA reads TGCGCCAGCAGCTTGGCCAGGGCAGGAGCTAATTCACCCCTCCACTTT.

In DNA, the CDR3 is TGCGCCAGCAGCAACTTTCCCGGGACAGGGACGGACACTGAAGCTTTCTTT. This encodes CASSNFPGTGTDTEAFF. The J gene is TRBJ1-1, the V gene TRBV4-1; TRBD1 matches at 9 bases. The length of the CDR3 is 17 residues. The V gene's germline CDR1 is MGHRA and CDR2 YSYEKL. V was pared by 5 bases and J by 3 bases, with 13 bases of the junction left unmatched.

J is TRBJ2-1 and V is TRBV21-1; TRBD2, as called in the table, went unchecked against the DNA. TRBV21-1 has pseudogene status. The CDR3 contains 18 residues. CDR3 coding DNA: TGTGCCAGCAGCAAATCTGGACGCGGAGGCGGGGGTTACAATGAGCAGTTCTTC. Protein product: CASSKSGRGGGGYNEQFF.

The chain combines TRBV2 with TRBJ2-7; 7 bases agree with TRBD1. Germline CDR1 and CDR2: SNHLY and FYNNEI. This CDR3 has 15 residues. J was trimmed by 2 bases and V by 1 base; bases with no gene match: 5. The CDR3 region is CASSEGARGTYEQYF. The CDR3 nucleotides read TGTGCCAGCAGTGAAGGAGCCAGGGGGACCTACGAGCAGTACTTC.

The chain combines TRBV2 with TRBJ1-5, with D perhaps TRBD1 (6 bases). Looked up from germline, CDR1 is SNHLY and CDR2 is FYNNEI. V lost 4 bases, J lost 6 bases, and 16 bases lay in between. The CDR3 length is 15 residues. The chain's CDR3 is CASSVQGKHSQPQHF. Written as DNA, the CDR3 is TGTGCCAGCAGTGTACAGGGTAAGCACAGTCAGCCCCAGCATTTT.

The chain carries TRBV5-1 and TRBJ1-2, with TRBD1 matching over 7 bases. CDR3 length equals 13 residues. Trimming cost V 3 bases and J 7 bases; bases outside gene matches: 6. Germline CDR1 SGHRS, CDR2 YFSETQ. The CDR3 sequence is CASSSDREGGYTF. As DNA, the CDR3 is TGCGCCAGCAGCTCCGACAGGGAAGGTGGCTACACCTTC.